This T cell receptor beta chain was observed in a study of cytomegalovirus exposure and HLA in healthy donors. Across the whole study: Unique TCRs from HLA-typed donors, around 79 million of them, were held in an early data release.

To note about this clone: The antigen is not known.

The PCR made use of 60 Vbeta and 13 Jbeta primers. TCRdb's table, derived via immunoSEQ multiplex PCR, lists solely in-frame clones and lacks some. The table shows approximately 110,000 clones, with around 72% occurring only once. CDR1 and CDR2 (germline): LNHDA, SQIVND (reference sequence). Trimming took 1 base from V and 2 from J; bases not matched to a gene: 9. The CDR3 has 18 amino acids. Study conclusions and caveats: In a later analysis, at a false discovery rate of 0.05, about 17,000 TCR beta sequences matched HLA alleles.

This receptor was taken from a man aged 25-45 years in good health and CMV-seronegative. J is TRBJ2-1 and V is TRBV19, with 9 bases identical to TRBD2. Sequenced material: PBMCs. CDR3 loop: CASSIVRSASGAYNEQFF. The CDR3 DNA is TGTGCCAGTAGTATAGTCCGTTCCGCTAGCGGGGCCTACAATGAGCAGTTCTTC.